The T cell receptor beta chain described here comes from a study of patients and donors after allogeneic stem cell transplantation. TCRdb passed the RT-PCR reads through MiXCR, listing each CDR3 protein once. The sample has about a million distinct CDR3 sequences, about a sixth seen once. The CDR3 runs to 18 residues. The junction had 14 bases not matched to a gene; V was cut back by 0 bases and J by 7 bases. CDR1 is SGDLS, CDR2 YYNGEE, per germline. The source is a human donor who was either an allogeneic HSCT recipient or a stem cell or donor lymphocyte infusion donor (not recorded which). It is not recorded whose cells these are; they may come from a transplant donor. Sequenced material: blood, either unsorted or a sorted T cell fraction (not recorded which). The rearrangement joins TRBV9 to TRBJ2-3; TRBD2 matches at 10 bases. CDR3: CASSVEVAGGTGLYTQYF. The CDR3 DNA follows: TGTGCCAGCAGCGTAGAGGTAGCGGGGGGCACGGGGTTGTATACGCAGTATTTT.